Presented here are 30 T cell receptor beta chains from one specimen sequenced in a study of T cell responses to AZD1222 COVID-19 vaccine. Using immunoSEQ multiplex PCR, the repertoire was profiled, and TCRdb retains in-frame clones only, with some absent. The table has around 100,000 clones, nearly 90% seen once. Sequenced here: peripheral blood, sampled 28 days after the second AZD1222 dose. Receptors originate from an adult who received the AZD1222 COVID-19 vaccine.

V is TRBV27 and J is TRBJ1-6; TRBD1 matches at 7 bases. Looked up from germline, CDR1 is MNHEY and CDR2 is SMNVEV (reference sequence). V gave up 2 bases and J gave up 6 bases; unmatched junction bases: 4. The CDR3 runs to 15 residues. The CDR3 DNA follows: TGTGCCAGCAGTTTACAGGGGGTAGTTAATTCACCCCTCCACTTT. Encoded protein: CASSLQGVVNSPLHF.

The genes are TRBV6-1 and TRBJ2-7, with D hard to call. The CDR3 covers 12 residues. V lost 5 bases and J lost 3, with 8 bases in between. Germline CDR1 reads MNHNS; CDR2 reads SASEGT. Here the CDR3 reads CASSSRVYEQYF. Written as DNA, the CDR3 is TGTGCCAGCAGTTCAAGGGTCTACGAGCAGTACTTC.

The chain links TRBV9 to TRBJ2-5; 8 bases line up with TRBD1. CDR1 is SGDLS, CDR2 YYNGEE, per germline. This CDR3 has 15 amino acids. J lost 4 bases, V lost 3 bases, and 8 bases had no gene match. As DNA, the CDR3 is TGTGCCAGCAGCGGACCAGGGGGCAGTGCAGAGACCCAGTACTTC. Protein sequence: CASSGPGGSAETQYF.

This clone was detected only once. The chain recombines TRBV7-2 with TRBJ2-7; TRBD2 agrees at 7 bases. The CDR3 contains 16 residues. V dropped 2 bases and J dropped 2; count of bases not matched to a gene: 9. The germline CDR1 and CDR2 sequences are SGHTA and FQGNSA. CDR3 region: CASSLSFSGSAYEQYF. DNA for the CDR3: TGTGCCAGCAGCTTAAGTTTTAGCGGGTCCGCCTACGAGCAGTACTTC.

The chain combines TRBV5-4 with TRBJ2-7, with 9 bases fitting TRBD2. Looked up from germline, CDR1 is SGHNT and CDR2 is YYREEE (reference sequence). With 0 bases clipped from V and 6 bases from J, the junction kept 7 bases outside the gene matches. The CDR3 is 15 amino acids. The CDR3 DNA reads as TGTGCCAGCAGCTTGGGACTAGCGGTCGGGGGCGAGCAGTACTTC. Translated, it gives CASSLGLAVGGEQYF.

CDR3 protein: CASSLALTHHQPQHF. The CDR3, as DNA: TGTGCCAGCAGCTTGGCCCTAACCCATCACCAGCCCCAGCATTTT. The genes are TRBV5-5 and TRBJ1-5; D remains ambiguous. V was pared by 0 bases and J by 7 bases, with 14 bases between. The V gene's germline CDR1 is SGHKS and CDR2 YYEKEE (reference sequence). The CDR3 spans 15 residues.

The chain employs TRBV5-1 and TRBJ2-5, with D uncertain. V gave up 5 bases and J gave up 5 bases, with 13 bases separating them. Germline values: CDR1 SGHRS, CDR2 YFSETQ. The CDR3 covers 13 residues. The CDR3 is CASSKWERETQYF. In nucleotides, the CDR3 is TGCGCCAGCAGTAAGTGGGAACGGGAGACCCAGTACTTC.

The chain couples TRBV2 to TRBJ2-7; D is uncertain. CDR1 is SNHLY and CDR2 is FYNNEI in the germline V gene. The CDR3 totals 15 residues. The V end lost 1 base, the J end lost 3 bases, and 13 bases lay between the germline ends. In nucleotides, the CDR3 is TGTGCCAGCAGTGAAGATCCACAGTCCAACTACGAGCAGTACTTC. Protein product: CASSEDPQSNYEQYF.

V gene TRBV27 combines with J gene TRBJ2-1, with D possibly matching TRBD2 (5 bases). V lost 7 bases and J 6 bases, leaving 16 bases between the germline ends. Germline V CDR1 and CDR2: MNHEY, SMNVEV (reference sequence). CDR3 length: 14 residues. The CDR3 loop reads CASTRSGSPNEQFF. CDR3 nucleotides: TGTGCCAGCACTCGGAGCGGATCTCCCAATGAGCAGTTCTTC.

The CDR3 DNA is TGTGCCAGCAGTGGGACTACCGGAACGAAGCAGTTCTTC. Encoded protein: CASSGTTGTKQFF. The chain is built from TRBV6-2 or TRBV6-3 and TRBJ2-1, with 7 bases identical to TRBD2. This CDR3 spans 13 amino acids. Germline assignment: CDR1 MNHEY and CDR2 SVGEGT. V shed 5 bases and J 11 bases; nucleotides not matched to a gene: 9.

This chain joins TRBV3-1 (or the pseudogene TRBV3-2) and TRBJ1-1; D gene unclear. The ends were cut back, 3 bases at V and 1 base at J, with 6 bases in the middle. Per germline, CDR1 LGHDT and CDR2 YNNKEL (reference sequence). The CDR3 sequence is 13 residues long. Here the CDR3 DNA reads TGTGCCAGCAGCCATCAGGAGAACACTGAAGCTTTCTTT. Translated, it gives CASSHQENTEAFF.

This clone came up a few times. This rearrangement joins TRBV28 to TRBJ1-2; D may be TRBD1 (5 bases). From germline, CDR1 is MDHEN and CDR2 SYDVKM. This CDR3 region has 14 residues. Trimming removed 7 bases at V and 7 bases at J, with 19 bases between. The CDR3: CASTPGDRDSGYTF. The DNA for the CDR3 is TGTGCCAGCACTCCTGGGGACCGCGATTCTGGCTACACCTTC.

This chain's CDR3 is CASSELRDTCCLGNTIYF. The CDR3 nucleotides are TGCGCCAGCAGTGAGTTGCGTGACACATGCTGCCTGGGAAACACCATATATTTT. V and J are TRBV10-1 and TRBJ1-3; D ambiguous. Germline CDR1 and CDR2: WNHNN and SYGVQD (reference sequence). CDR3 length: 18 residues. V lost 1 base and J 4 bases, leaving 20 bases between the germline ends.

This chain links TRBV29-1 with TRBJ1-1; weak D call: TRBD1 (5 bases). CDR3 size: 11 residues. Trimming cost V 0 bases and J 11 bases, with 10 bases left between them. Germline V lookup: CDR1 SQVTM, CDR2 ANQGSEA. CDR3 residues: CSVEDQGTAFF. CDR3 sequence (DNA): TGCAGCGTTGAAGATCAGGGAACGGCTTTCTTT.

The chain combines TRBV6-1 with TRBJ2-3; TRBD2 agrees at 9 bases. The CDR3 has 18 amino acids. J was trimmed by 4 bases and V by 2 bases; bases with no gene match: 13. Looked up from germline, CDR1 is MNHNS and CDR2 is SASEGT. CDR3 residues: CASSENVASGMAADTQYF. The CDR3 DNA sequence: TGTGCCAGCAGTGAAAACGTCGCTAGCGGGATGGCGGCAGATACGCAGTATTTT.

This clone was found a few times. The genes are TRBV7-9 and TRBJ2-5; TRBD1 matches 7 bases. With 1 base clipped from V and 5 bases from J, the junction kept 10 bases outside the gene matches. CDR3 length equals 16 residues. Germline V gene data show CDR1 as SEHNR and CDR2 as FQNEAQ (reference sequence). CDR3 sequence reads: CASSLGVGGEVETQYF. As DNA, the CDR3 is TGTGCCAGCAGCTTAGGAGTAGGGGGCGAAGTGGAGACCCAGTACTTC.

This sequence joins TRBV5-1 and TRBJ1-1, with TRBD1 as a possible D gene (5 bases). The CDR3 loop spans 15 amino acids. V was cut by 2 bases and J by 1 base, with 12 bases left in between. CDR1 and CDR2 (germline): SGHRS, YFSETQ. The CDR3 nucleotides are TGCGCCAGCAGCTTACATCAGGGCGAGAACACTGAAGCTTTCTTT. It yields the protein CASSLHQGENTEAFF.

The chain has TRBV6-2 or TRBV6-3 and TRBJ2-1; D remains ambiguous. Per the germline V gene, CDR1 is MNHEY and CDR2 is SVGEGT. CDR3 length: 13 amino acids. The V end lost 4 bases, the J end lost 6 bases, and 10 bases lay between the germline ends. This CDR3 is CASSLEELNEQFF. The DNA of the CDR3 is TGTGCCAGCAGTTTAGAGGAACTCAATGAGCAGTTCTTC.

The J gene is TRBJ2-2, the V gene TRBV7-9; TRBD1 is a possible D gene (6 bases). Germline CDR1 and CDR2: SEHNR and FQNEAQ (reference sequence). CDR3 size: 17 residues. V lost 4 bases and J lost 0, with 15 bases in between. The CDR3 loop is CASSSTVGAANTGELFF. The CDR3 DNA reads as TGTGCCAGCAGCTCCACCGTGGGGGCGGCGAACACCGGGGAGCTGTTTTTT.

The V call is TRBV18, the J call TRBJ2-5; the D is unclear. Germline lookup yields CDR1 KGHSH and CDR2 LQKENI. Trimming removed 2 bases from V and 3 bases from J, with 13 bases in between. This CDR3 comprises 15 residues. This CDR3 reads CASSPDGRSKETQYF. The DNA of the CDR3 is TGTGCCAGCTCACCAGACGGAAGATCTAAAGAGACCCAGTACTTC.

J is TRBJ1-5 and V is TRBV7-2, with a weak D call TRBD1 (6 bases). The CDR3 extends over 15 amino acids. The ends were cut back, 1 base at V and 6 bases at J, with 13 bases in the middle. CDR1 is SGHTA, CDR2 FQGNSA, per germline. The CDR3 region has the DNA TGTGCCAGCAGCTTAGGACGGGGGCTCTTTCAGCCCCAGCATTTT. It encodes CASSLGRGLFQPQHF.

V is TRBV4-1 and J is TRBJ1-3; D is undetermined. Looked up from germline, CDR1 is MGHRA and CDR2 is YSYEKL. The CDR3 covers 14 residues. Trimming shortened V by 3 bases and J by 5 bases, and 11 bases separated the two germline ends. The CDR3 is CASSHPIERNTIYF. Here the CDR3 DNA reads TGCGCCAGCAGCCACCCTATCGAAAGAAACACCATATATTTT.

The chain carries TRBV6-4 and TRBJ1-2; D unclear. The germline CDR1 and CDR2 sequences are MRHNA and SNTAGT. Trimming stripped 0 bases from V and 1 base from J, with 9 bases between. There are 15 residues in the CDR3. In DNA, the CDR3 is TGTGCCAGCAGTGACTCGCGCTATAATAACTATGGCTACACCTTC. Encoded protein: CASSDSRYNNYGYTF.

CDR3 nucleotide sequence: TGTGCCAGCAGCTACAGGGCGTTAGTCACTGAAGCTTTCTTT. It encodes CASSYRALVTEAFF. This rearrangement joins TRBV27 to TRBJ1-1; D might be TRBD1 (6 bases). The V end lost 6 bases, the J end lost 4 bases, and 15 bases lay between the germline ends. The CDR3 is 14 residues long. Germline values: CDR1 MNHEY, CDR2 SMNVEV (reference sequence).

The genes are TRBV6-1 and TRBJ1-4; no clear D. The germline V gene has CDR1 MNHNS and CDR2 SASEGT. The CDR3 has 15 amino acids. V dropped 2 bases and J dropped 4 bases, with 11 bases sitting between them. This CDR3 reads CASSEYLGLNEKLFF. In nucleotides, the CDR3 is TGTGCCAGCAGTGAATATCTGGGTCTTAATGAAAAACTGTTTTTT.

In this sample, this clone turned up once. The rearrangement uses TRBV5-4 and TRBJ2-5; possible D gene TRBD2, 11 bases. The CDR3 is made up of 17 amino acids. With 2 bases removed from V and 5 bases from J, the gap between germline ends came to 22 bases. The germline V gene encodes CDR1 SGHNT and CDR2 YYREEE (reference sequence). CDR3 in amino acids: CASSFDRGLAGGETQYF. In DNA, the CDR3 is TGTGCCAGCAGCTTTGACAGGGGGCTAGCGGGAGGTGAGACCCAGTACTTC.

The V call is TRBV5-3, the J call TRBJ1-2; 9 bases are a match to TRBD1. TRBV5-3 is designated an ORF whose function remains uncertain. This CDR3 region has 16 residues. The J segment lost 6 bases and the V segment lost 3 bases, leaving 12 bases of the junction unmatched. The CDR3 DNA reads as TGTGCCAGAAGCTATGGGACAGGGAGATTGATCGATGGCTACACCTTC. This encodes CARSYGTGRLIDGYTF.

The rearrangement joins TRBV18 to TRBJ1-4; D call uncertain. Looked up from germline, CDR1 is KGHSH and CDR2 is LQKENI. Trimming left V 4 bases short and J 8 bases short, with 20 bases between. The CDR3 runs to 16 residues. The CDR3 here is CASSLYQGSAREKLFF. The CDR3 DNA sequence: TGTGCCAGCTCACTATATCAAGGGAGCGCCCGAGAAAAACTGTTTTTT.

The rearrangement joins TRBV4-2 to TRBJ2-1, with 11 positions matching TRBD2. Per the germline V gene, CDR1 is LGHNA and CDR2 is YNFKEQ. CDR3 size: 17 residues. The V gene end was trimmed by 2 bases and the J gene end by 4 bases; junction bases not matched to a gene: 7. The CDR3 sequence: CASSQRTGLAEYNEQFF. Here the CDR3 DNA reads TGTGCCAGCAGCCAACGAACGGGACTAGCGGAATACAATGAGCAGTTCTTC.

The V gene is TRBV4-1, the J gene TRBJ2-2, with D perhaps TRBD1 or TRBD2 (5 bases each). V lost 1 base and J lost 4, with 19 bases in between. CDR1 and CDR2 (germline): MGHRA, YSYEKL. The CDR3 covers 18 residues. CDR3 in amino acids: CASSQVQGAGVFTGELFF. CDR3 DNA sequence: TGCGCCAGCAGCCAAGTTCAAGGGGCCGGGGTTTTCACCGGGGAGCTGTTTTTT.